The 17 T cell receptor beta chains below all came from one sample that was sequenced in a study of blood T cell repertoires in COVID-19. The data were produced by immunoSEQ multiplex PCR, yet TCRdb's version contains in-frame clones alone and is incomplete. The table lists around 210,000 clones, 75% to 85% of them singletons. Sequenced: peripheral blood. Receptors originate from a man aged 50 or older with COVID-19, enrolled during active disease.

The chain combines TRBV11-2 with TRBJ2-5, with D uncertain. The CDR3 is 13 residues long. Trimming left V 7 bases short and J 5 bases short, with 14 bases between. Looked up from germline, CDR1 is SGHAT and CDR2 is FQNNGV. CDR3 nucleotide sequence: TGTGCCAGCACCTTTGCGGCTCCCGAGACCCAGTACTTC. The encoded protein is CASTFAAPETQYF.

The rearrangement joins TRBV27 to TRBJ2-7; the D gene is possibly TRBD2 (7 bases). Germline-derived CDR1 and CDR2 are MNHEY and SMNVEV (reference sequence). This CDR3 has 15 residues. V lost 6 bases to trimming and J lost 5 bases, with 20 bases between them. DNA of the CDR3: TGTGCCAGCAGACCCGTGGGGGGGGCTCAGAACGAGCAGTACTTC. It translates to CASRPVGGAQNEQYF.

The V gene is TRBV11-3, the J gene TRBJ2-1; 10 bases are shared with TRBD2. CDR3 length: 15 residues. The germline V gene encodes CDR1 SGHNT and CDR2 YENEEA. V dropped 5 bases and J dropped 8; count of bases not matched to a gene: 9. The CDR3 nucleotides read TGTGCCAGCAGCCGGAGTCCTAGCGGGGGCTATGAGCAGTTCTTC. Translating gives CASSRSPSGGYEQFF.

The V and J genes are TRBV3-1 (or the pseudogene TRBV3-2) and TRBJ1-3, with unresolved D. CDR3 size: 13 residues. V was cut by 4 bases and J by 12 bases, with 16 bases left in between. Germline V CDR1 and CDR2: LGHDT, YNNKEL (reference sequence). This CDR3 reads CASSPPFAEVIYF. CDR3 sequence (DNA): TGTGCCAGCAGCCCTCCTTTTGCAGAAGTCATATATTTT.

The chain combines TRBV6-2 or TRBV6-3 with TRBJ2-5; 8 bases agree with TRBD1. The CDR3 sequence is 14 residues long. With 6 bases clipped from V and 4 bases from J, the junction kept 7 bases outside the gene matches. Germline lookup yields CDR1 MNHEY and CDR2 SVGEGT. CDR3 in amino acids: CASSLPTGAETQYF. CDR3 DNA: TGTGCCAGCAGCCTCCCGACAGGGGCAGAGACCCAGTACTTC.

Only a few counts were recorded for this clone. The chain employs TRBV5-1 and TRBJ1-6; possible D gene TRBD1, 5 bases. CDR1 SGHRS and CDR2 YFSETQ come from the germline V gene. V was clipped by 4 bases and J by 1 base, with 12 bases between them. This CDR3 has 16 amino acids. The CDR3 nucleotides read TGCGCCAGCAGCAGCATGGGGGGGTCCTATAATTCACCCCTCCACTTT. Amino acid sequence: CASSSMGGSYNSPLHF.

This sequence joins TRBV4-2 and TRBJ1-5, with a tentative D call TRBD1 (6 bases). CDR1 is LGHNA and CDR2 is YNFKEQ in the germline V gene. There are 16 residues in the CDR3. The V and J ends lost 0 bases and 1 base respectively, with 10 bases between them. CDR3 DNA: TGTGCCAGCAGCCAAGACCCGGACAGAAGCAATCAGCCCCAGCATTTT. Translating gives CASSQDPDRSNQPQHF.

The chain carries TRBV11-2 and TRBJ2-3; D unclear. The V and J ends lost 0 bases and 2 bases respectively, with 18 bases between them. This CDR3 spans 18 amino acids. Germline assignment: CDR1 SGHAT and CDR2 FQNNGV. DNA of the CDR3: TGTGCCAGCAGCTTAGATTTTGGCCGCGACACCCTCACAGATACGCAGTATTTT. This sequence encodes CASSLDFGRDTLTDTQYF.

Notes on this clone: The same CDR3 is also encoded by other DNA sequences in this sample. The chain carries TRBV4-1 and TRBJ1-1; D is possibly TRBD1 (6 bases). The CDR3 is 15 residues long. Trimming removed 1 base from V and 3 bases from J, with 12 bases in between. Germline V gene data show CDR1 as MGHRA and CDR2 as YSYEKL. The CDR3 nucleotides read TGCGCCAGCAGCCAAGGACAGGTAGGAGACACTGAAGCTTTCTTT. Protein: CASSQGQVGDTEAFF.

This clone was counted once. J is TRBJ2-1 and V is TRBV5-1; 14 positions match TRBD2. The CDR3 runs 16 residues. Unmatched junction bases numbered 3, after V lost 0 bases and J lost 7 bases. Germline V gives CDR1 SGHRS, CDR2 YFSETQ. DNA for the CDR3: TGCGCCAGCAGCTTGGGACTAGCGGGGGGGCAGAATGAGCAGTTCTTC. It is translated as CASSLGLAGGQNEQFF. Based on the CDR3 plus reference TRBV5-1 and TRBJ2-1, the full variable domain is KAGVTQTPRYLIKTRGQQVTLSCSPISGHRSVSWYQQTPGQGLQFLFEYFSETQRNKGNFPGRFSGRQFSNSRSEMNVSTLELGDSALYLCASSLGLAGGQNEQFFGPGTRLTVL.

The J gene is TRBJ2-3, the V gene TRBV5-5; D possibly corresponds to TRBD1 (6 bases). Germline assignment: CDR1 SGHKS and CDR2 YYEKEE (reference sequence). The CDR3 has 14 residues. The V end lost 4 bases, the J end lost 7 bases, and 16 bases lay between the germline ends. Here the CDR3 DNA reads TGTGCCAGCAGCGTCGCAGGGGCCAGGAATACGCAGTATTTT. This codes for CASSVAGARNTQYF.

J is TRBJ1-1 and V is TRBV6-5, with D unclear. The CDR3 runs to 14 residues. V lost 6 bases and J lost 0, with 11 bases in between. From germline, CDR1 is MNHEY and CDR2 SVGAGI. The CDR3, as DNA: TGTGCCAGCAGGCCTGACACACTGAACACTGAAGCTTTCTTT. Its protein is CASRPDTLNTEAFF.

The rearrangement joins TRBV20-1 to TRBJ2-1; D call uncertain. The CDR3 is 11 amino acids. V dropped 8 bases and J dropped 10 bases, with 15 bases sitting between them. Germline V gene sequence: CDR1 DFQATT, CDR2 SNEGSKA (reference sequence). The CDR3 DNA is TGCAGTCCTCTTCCCAGGCCCGAGCAGTTCTTC. Its protein product is CSPLPRPEQFF.

V gene TRBV5-1 combines with J gene TRBJ2-1; a possible D gene is TRBD1 (5 bases). Germline-derived CDR1 and CDR2 are SGHRS and YFSETQ. The CDR3 has 15 residues. With 1 base removed from V and 3 bases from J, the gap between germline ends came to 11 bases. The CDR3: CASSLLQGVYNEQFF. CDR3 coding DNA: TGCGCCAGCAGCTTGCTTCAGGGCGTCTACAATGAGCAGTTCTTC. Using reference TRBV5-1 and TRBJ2-1 for the parts outside the CDR3, the full variable domain is KAGVTQTPRYLIKTRGQQVTLSCSPISGHRSVSWYQQTPGQGLQFLFEYFSETQRNKGNFPGRFSGRQFSNSRSEMNVSTLELGDSALYLCASSLLQGVYNEQFFGPGTRLTVL.

The chain joins TRBV6-1 to TRBJ1-6, with a possible D match to TRBD1 (6 bases). This CDR3 region has 14 residues. V lost 3 bases and J lost 11, with 14 bases in between. Germline CDR1 is MNHNS and CDR2 is SASEGT. The CDR3 loop is CASSEGGPWAPLHF. The CDR3 region has the DNA TGTGCCAGCAGTGAGGGGGGGCCTTGGGCACCCCTCCACTTT.

The chain couples TRBV30 to TRBJ2-3; possible D gene TRBD2, 6 bases. V was trimmed by 2 bases and J by 4 bases, leaving 10 bases between them. CDR3 length: 13 residues. Germline V CDR1 and CDR2: GTSNPN, SVGIG (reference sequence). The CDR3 DNA sequence: TGTGCCTGGAGTATTGGAGGGGCAGATACGCAGTATTTT. Protein product: CAWSIGGADTQYF.

Ten or more counts support this clone. This chain connects TRBV29-1 to TRBJ1-1; D unclear. In germline, CDR1 is SQVTM, CDR2 ANQGSEA. This CDR3 is 14 amino acids long. The V end lost 4 bases, the J end lost 4 bases, and 16 bases lay between the germline ends. This CDR3 is CSVVTRGFRTEAFF. The CDR3 region has the DNA TGCAGCGTTGTAACGCGAGGGTTCCGCACTGAAGCTTTCTTT.